The 18 T cell receptor beta chains below come from one sample, sequenced in a study of human thymus T cells. Sequencing was performed with immunoSEQ multiplex PCR; in TCRdb, only in-frame clones are kept and a portion is missing. The table shows 57,000 or so clones, with 94% occurring only once. The sequencing input was blood. These receptors were collected from a boy in the first two years of life with a congenital heart defect but otherwise immunologically healthy.

The chain combines TRBV5-1 with TRBJ2-5; 11 bases align to TRBD2. J gave up 5 bases and V 4 bases, and 4 bases lay outside the gene matches. The CDR3 covers 14 residues. Germline lookup yields CDR1 SGHRS and CDR2 YFSETQ. The CDR3 nucleotides read TGCGCCAGCAGCCCGAGGACTAGCGGGGAGACCCAGTACTTC. Its translation: CASSPRTSGETQYF.

The CDR3 here is CASSFNVAVSSTDTQYF. In DNA, the CDR3 is TGTGCCAGCAGTTTTAATGTAGCAGTTAGTAGCACAGATACGCAGTATTTT. The chain uses TRBV28 and TRBJ2-3; no clear D. Trimming cost V 3 bases and J 0 bases, with 16 bases left between them. This CDR3 is built from 17 residues. CDR1 MDHEN and CDR2 SYDVKM come from the germline V gene.

V is TRBV27 and J is TRBJ2-6, with TRBD1 matching 7 bases. The CDR3 consists of 16 residues. V shed 2 bases, J shed 0 bases, and the junction held 1 base outside the gene matches. Germline V gene sequence: CDR1 MNHEY, CDR2 SMNVEV (reference sequence). CDR3 sequence reads: CASSLGTASGANVLTF. The CDR3 coding sequence is TGTGCCAGCAGTTTAGGGACAGCCTCTGGGGCCAACGTCCTGACTTTC.

The J gene is TRBJ1-1, the V gene TRBV7-9; D remains unclear. The V end was cut by 1 base, the J end by 0 bases, with 3 bases between. Germline V lookup: CDR1 SEHNR, CDR2 FQNEAQ (reference sequence). The CDR3 extends over 13 amino acids. The CDR3, as DNA: TGTGCCAGCAGCTTAGGCATGAACACTGAAGCTTTCTTT. Its translation: CASSLGMNTEAFF.

The CDR3 is CASSPPGRSYEQYF. The CDR3 DNA follows: TGTGCCAGCAGCCCCCCGGGACGGTCCTACGAGCAGTACTTC. This chain uses TRBV7-9 with TRBJ2-7; D possibly uses TRBD1 or TRBD2 (5 bases each). Germline values: CDR1 SEHNR, CDR2 FQNEAQ (reference sequence). The length of the CDR3 is 14 residues. V shed 5 bases and J shed 1 base, with 12 bases lying between them.

This clone was picked up one time. This chain joins TRBV5-5 and TRBJ2-1, with 7 nucleotides matching TRBD2. Germline CDR1 and CDR2: SGHKS and YYEKEE (reference sequence). J gave up 2 bases and V 1 base, and 3 bases lay outside the gene matches. The CDR3 consists of 15 residues. In nucleotides, the CDR3 is TGTGCCAGCAGCTTGAGCGGGGAGACCTACAATGAGCAGTTCTTC. It codes for CASSLSGETYNEQFF.

The CDR3 region is CASSSPGLGTDTQYF. CDR3 coding DNA: TGTGCCAGCAGTTCTCCGGGCCTAGGCACAGATACGCAGTATTTT. V and J are TRBV9 and TRBJ2-3; D gene uncertain. Germline CDR1 is SGDLS and CDR2 is YYNGEE. The ends were cut back, 5 bases at V and 1 base at J, with 14 bases in the middle. CDR3 length: 15 amino acids.

The chain couples TRBV14 to TRBJ1-1; no reliable D call. This CDR3 is 13 amino acids long. Germline CDR1 reads SGHDN; CDR2 reads FVKESK. The V end lost 1 base, the J end lost 0 bases, and 3 bases lay between the germline ends. CDR3 coding DNA: TGTGCCAGCAGCCAAGTGATGAACACTGAAGCTTTCTTT. As protein: CASSQVMNTEAFF.

The count of this clone is one. The CDR3 sequence: CAISESSSGRHYNEQFF. DNA of the CDR3: TGTGCCATCAGTGAGTCCTCTAGCGGGAGGCATTACAATGAGCAGTTCTTC. The chain has TRBV10-3 and TRBJ2-1; 11 bases are a match to TRBD2. The CDR3 sequence is 17 residues long. Germline trimming cut 0 bases from V and 4 bases from J; bases unmatched to any gene: 5. Germline assignment: CDR1 ENHRY and CDR2 SYGVKD.

The chain employs TRBV7-9 and TRBJ1-1, with 7 bases identical to TRBD1. J lost 3 bases, V lost 6 bases, and 4 bases had no gene match. This CDR3 spans 13 amino acids. Germline loops: CDR1 SEHNR, CDR2 FQNEAQ (reference sequence). CDR3 DNA sequence: TGTGCCAGCAGGTATGGGACAGACACTGAAGCTTTCTTT. This sequence encodes CASRYGTDTEAFF.

The chain joins TRBV11-3 to TRBJ2-7; no clear D gene. Trimming took 8 bases from V and 7 from J, leaving 15 bases between them. Looked up from germline, CDR1 is SGHNT and CDR2 is YENEEA. CDR3 size: 12 residues. The CDR3 DNA sequence: TGTGCCAGCTCCTCCCCGGAAGGAGAGCAGTACTTC. It translates to CASSSPEGEQYF. Full variable domain (outside the CDR3, taken from reference TRBV11-3 and TRBJ2-7): EAGVVQSPRYKIIEKKQPVAFWCNPISGHNTLYWYLQNLGQGPELLIRYENEEAVDDSQLPKDRFSAERLKGVDSTLKIQPAELGDSAVYLCASSSPEGEQYFGPGTRLTVT.

In its sample, this clone was seen once. The rearrangement links TRBV5-1 to TRBJ2-7, with 11 nucleotides matching TRBD2. The CDR3 covers 17 residues. CDR1 SGHRS and CDR2 YFSETQ come from the germline V gene. The trim removed 0 bases at V and 3 bases at J, leaving 8 bases unmatched. In DNA form, the CDR3 reads TGCGCCAGCAGCTTGGGGACTAGCGGGTCAGGGCACTACGAGCAGTACTTC. Translating it yields CASSLGTSGSGHYEQYF.

This chain uses TRBV7-6 with TRBJ2-7; 13 bases fit TRBD2. After removal of 5 bases from V and 3 bases from J, the junction contained 7 bases not matched to a gene. The CDR3 length is 16 residues. The germline V gene encodes CDR1 SGHVS and CDR2 FNYEAQ. Here the CDR3 DNA reads TGTGCCAGCAGCCTGGGGACTAGCGGGGCCTTCTACGAGCAGTACTTC. It yields the protein CASSLGTSGAFYEQYF. Full variable domain (remainder filled in from reference TRBV7-6 and TRBJ2-7): GAGVSQSPRYKVTKRGQDVALRCDPISGHVSLYWYRQALGQGPEFLTYFNYEAQQDKSGLPNDRFSAERPEGSISTLTIQRTEQRDSAMYRCASSLGTSGAFYEQYFGPGTRLTVT.

The V gene is TRBV28, the J gene TRBJ2-1, with D uncertain. The CDR3 is 14 amino acids. In germline, CDR1 is MDHEN, CDR2 SYDVKM. Deletions cut 7 bases from V and 7 bases from J, with 17 bases between. CDR3 residues: CASKPPQKRNEQFF. Here the CDR3 DNA reads TGTGCCAGCAAGCCCCCGCAGAAAAGAAATGAGCAGTTCTTC. Combining the CDR3 with reference TRBV28 and TRBJ2-1 gives the whole variable domain DVKVTQSSRYLVKRTGEKVFLECVQDMDHENMFWYRQDPGLGLRLIYFSYDVKMKEKGDIPEGYSVSREKKERFSLILESASTNQTSMYLCASKPPQKRNEQFFGPGTRLTVL.

This chain joins TRBV5-1 and TRBJ2-2; D is unclear. Between the trimmed V and J ends, which lost 2 bases and 4 bases, there was a span of 18 bases. The CDR3 is 17 residues long. CDR1 and CDR2 (germline): SGHRS, YFSETQ. The CDR3 DNA sequence: TGCGCCAGCAGCTTACATGGCTCCGCCGCCGGCACCGGGGAGCTGTTTTTT. The encoded protein is CASSLHGSAAGTGELFF. The complete variable domain, with remaining parts taken from reference TRBV5-1 and TRBJ2-2, reads KAGVTQTPRYLIKTRGQQVTLSCSPISGHRSVSWYQQTPGQGLQFLFEYFSETQRNKGNFPGRFSGRQFSNSRSEMNVSTLELGDSALYLCASSLHGSAAGTGELFFGEGSRLTVL.

J is TRBJ2-5 and V is TRBV6-4; TRBD1 aligns across 10 bases. CDR1 and CDR2 (germline): MRHNA, SNTAGT. The V gene end was trimmed by 4 bases and the J gene end by 5 bases; junction bases not matched to a gene: 1. The CDR3 is 13 residues long. The CDR3 nucleotides are TGTGCCAGCAGTGCGGACAGGGGGGAGACCCAGTACTTC. Amino acid sequence: CASSADRGETQYF.

This chain connects TRBV19 to TRBJ1-6; possible D gene TRBD1, 6 bases. The germline V and J ends were trimmed by 8 bases and 10 bases, with 12 bases remaining between them. Per the germline V gene, CDR1 is LNHDA and CDR2 is SQIVND (reference sequence). CDR3 size: 12 residues. The CDR3 DNA is TGTGCCAGTCAACAGGGCTACTCACCCCTCCACTTT. Its protein is CASQQGYSPLHF.

On this clone: Other DNA sequences in the sample encode the same CDR3. The chain carries TRBV2 and TRBJ1-2, with 10 bases matching TRBD1. The length of the CDR3 is 13 residues. Germline V lookup: CDR1 SNHLY, CDR2 FYNNEI. The junction had 1 base not matched to a gene; V was cut back by 5 bases and J by 4 bases. The CDR3 loop is CASSRTGGYGYTF. The CDR3 nucleotides are TGTGCCAGCAGTCGGACAGGGGGCTATGGCTACACCTTC.